This T cell receptor beta chain was sequenced for a study of T cells in Graves' hyperthyroidism and ophthalmopathy. Study-wide context: The initial diagnosis was the point when peripheral blood was collected, ahead of any treatment.

Amplification targeted TCR beta CDR3 regions from RNA transcripts. When the TCR CDR3 underwent first-round RT-PCR, the HTBI primer set was used. TCRdb processed the multiplex PCR reads anew with MiXCR; each CDR3 protein has one entry. The table records some 800,000 distinct CDR3 sequences, around 39% of them present only once. Whole-study findings and limits: Ophthalmopathy was predicted by the model a median of about six months ahead of onset.

With respect to this clonotype: What it binds is not known.

The diagnoses drew upon clinical symptoms, serum thyroxine and TRAb, thyroid ultrasound and orbital computed tomography. The sample was blood. The receptor was isolated from a man aged 18 to 35 with Graves' hyperthyroidism.

The CDR3 DNA follows: TGCAGTGCTAGAGCGGACAGGGGTAGCTACGAGCAGTACTTC. Translating gives CSARADRGSYEQYF. The chain couples TRBV20-1 to TRBJ2-7; 9 bases agree with TRBD1. The CDR3 runs to 14 residues. CDR1 and CDR2 from the germline V gene are DFQATT and SNEGSKA (reference sequence). V shed 1 base and J 3 bases; nucleotides not matched to a gene: 4.